The clone carrying this T cell receptor (beta chain) was counted at least ten times. What it binds is unknown. The CDR3 runs 13 residues. CDR1 is SGHTA and CDR2 is FQGNSA in the germline V gene. J lost 5 bases, V lost 7 bases, and 6 bases had no gene match. Specified time point: newly diagnosed GD, antithyroid drugs for less than 3 months. Isolated PBMC RNA provided the starting material for the TCR library. In building TCR beta libraries, iRepertoire HTBI primers were used together with Arm-PCR of CDR3 regions. TCRdb itself ran the multiplex PCR reads through MiXCR, one entry per CDR3 protein. The table has approximately 230,000 distinct CDR3 sequences, 15% to 20% seen once. These data belong to a study of regulatory T cells in long-lasting Graves disease. Study-wide points: TCR diversity was lower in persistent Graves' patients than in newly diagnosed ones.

The sequence was obtained from a female donor with Graves disease. The chain combines TRBV7-2 with TRBJ2-3, with TRBD2 identical over 7 bases. Sequenced material: peripheral blood mononuclear cells (PBMCs), taken at new diagnosis, from a patient treated with antithyroid drugs. CDR3: CASTYGGLDTQYF. The CDR3 nucleotides read TGTGCCAGCACCTACGGGGGGTTAGATACGCAGTATTTT.